This TCR beta chain was profiled in a study of shared clonotypes between healthy human individuals. A 200 ng quantity of DNA, tens of thousands of T cell genomes, went into the sorted-subset replicate PCRs. Method: immunoSEQ multiplex PCR; TCRdb's copy keeps in-frame clones and lacks some. This table has around 510,000 clones, approximately 95% appearing once. The ends were cut back, 3 bases at V and 0 bases at J, with 5 bases in the middle. The germline V gene has CDR1 LNHDA and CDR2 SQIVND (reference sequence). The CDR3 runs to 14 residues. This chain uses TRBV19 with TRBJ1-4, with no clear D. Sequenced input: naive CD4+ T cells sorted from blood. Regarding subset: CD45RA+ positively selected. This clonotype originated in a woman aged 25 to 45 in good health. The CDR3 nucleotides read TGTGCCAGTAGTATGACAACAACTAATGAAAAACTGTTTTTT. Amino acid sequence: CASSMTTTNEKLFF.